This T cell receptor beta chain derives from a study of control samples from healthy donors and cancer patients. Only in-frame clones appear in the TCRdb table, and some are missing; sequencing was by immunoSEQ multiplex PCR. The data hold about 410,000 clones, with 75% to 95% observed a single time. Germline V gene sequence: CDR1 KGHSH, CDR2 LQKENI. Trimming took 3 bases from V and 0 from J, leaving 11 bases between them. The CDR3 is 15 amino acids. Sequenced: PBMCs. The V and J genes are TRBV18 and TRBJ2-5; no clear D. This sequence originates from a man in his forties with head and neck cancer. CDR3 sequence (DNA): TGTGCCAGCTCACCCCTCGACATTCACCAAGAGACCCAGTACTTC. Encoded protein: CASSPLDIHQETQYF. The full variable domain, rest sourced from reference TRBV18 and TRBJ2-5, is NAGVMQNPRHLVRRRGQEARLRCSPMKGHSHVYWYRQLPEEGLKFMVYLQKENIIDESGMPKERFSAEFPKEGPSILRIQQVVRGDSAAYFCASSPLDIHQETQYFGPGTRLLVL.